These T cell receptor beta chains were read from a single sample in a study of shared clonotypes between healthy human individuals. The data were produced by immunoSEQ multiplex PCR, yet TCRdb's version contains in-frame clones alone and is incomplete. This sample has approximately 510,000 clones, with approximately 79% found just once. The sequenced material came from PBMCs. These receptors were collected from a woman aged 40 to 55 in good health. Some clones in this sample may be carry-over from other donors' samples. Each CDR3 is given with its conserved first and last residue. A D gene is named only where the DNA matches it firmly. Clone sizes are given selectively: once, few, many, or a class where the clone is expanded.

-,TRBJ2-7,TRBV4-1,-,CASSQDLHRYEQYF,TGCGCCAGCAGCCAAGATTTACATCGCTACGAGCAGTACTTC
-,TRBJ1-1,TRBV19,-,CASSPTSAHTEAFF,TGTGCCAGTAGCCCTACTTCTGCCCACACTGAAGCTTTCTTT
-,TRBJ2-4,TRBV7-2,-,CASSPGRTGLAKNIQYF,TGTGCCAGCAGCCCAGGGCGCACCGGACTAGCCAAAAACATTCAGTACTTC
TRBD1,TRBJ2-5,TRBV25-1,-,CASRVDRGETQYF,TGTGCCAGCAGGGTGGACAGGGGAGAGACCCAGTACTTC
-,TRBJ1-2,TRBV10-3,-,CAISENFDSHYGYTF,TGTGCCATCAGTGAGAACTTTGACAGTCACTATGGCTACACCTTC
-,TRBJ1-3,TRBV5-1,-,CASSYGFRGNTIYF,TGCGCCAGCAGCTACGGTTTCAGAGGAAACACCATATATTTT
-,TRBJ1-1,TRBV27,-,CASSLSGGRLDTEAFF,TGTGCCAGCAGTTTATCTGGAGGACGCCTGGACACTGAAGCTTTCTTT
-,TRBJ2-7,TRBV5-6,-,CASSIRTYEQYF,TGTGCCAGCAGCATACGGACCTACGAGCAGTACTTC
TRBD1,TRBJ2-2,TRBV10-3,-,CAISDQDRDHTGELFF,TGTGCCATCAGTGATCAAGACAGGGATCACACCGGGGAGCTGTTTTTT
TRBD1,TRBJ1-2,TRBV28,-,CASGMRQGSYGYTF,TGTGCCAGCGGAATGAGACAGGGGAGCTATGGCTACACCTTC
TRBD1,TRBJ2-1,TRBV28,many,CASRGTGYNEQFF,TGTGCCAGCAGAGGGACAGGTTACAATGAGCAGTTCTTC
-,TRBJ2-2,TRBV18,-,CASSPRHPPGTGELFF,TGTGCCAGCTCACCACGGCACCCTCCGGGCACCGGGGAGCTGTTTTTT
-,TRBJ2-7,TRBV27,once,CASSLQRDGPEQYF,TGTGCCAGCAGTCTACAGAGAGACGGGCCCGAGCAGTACTTC
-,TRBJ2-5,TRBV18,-,CASSPPNRDQETQYF,TGTGCCAGCTCACCACCGAATAGGGACCAAGAGACCCAGTACTTC
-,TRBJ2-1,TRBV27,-,CASSLWVGQPQISYNEQFF,TGTGCCAGCAGTTTATGGGTAGGCCAGCCACAGATCTCCTACAATGAGCAGTTCTTC
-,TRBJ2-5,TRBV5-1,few,CASSEDKETQYF,TGCGCCAGCAGCGAAGATAAAGAGACCCAGTACTTC
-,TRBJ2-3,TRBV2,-,CASSEFLRTDTQYF,TGTGCCAGCAGTGAGTTTCTCCGCACAGATACGCAGTATTTT
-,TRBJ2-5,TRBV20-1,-,CSATGVETQYF,TGCAGTGCTACGGGAGTTGAGACCCAGTACTTC
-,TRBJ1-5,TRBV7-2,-,CASSDGTLNQPQHF,TGTGCCAGCAGCGACGGGACCTTAAATCAGCCCCAGCATTTT
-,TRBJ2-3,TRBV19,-,CASSIPGRSTDTQYF,TGTGCCAGTAGTATACCGGGACGGAGCACAGATACGCAGTATTTT